The 14 T cell receptor beta chains given below trace back to one sample, sequenced in a study of cytomegalovirus exposure and HLA in healthy donors. It was with 60 Vbeta and 13 Jbeta primers that the PCR ran. Generated by immunoSEQ multiplex PCR, the TCRdb table keeps only in-frame clones and is missing some. The sample yields 60,000 to 70,000 clones, about 71% seen once. Sequencing was done on a sample of PBMCs. The receptors were gathered from a man between 60 and 70 years old in good health and CMV-seropositive.

V is TRBV10-3 and J is TRBJ2-2, with unresolved D. The V gene lost 2 bases and the J gene lost 3 bases, with 7 bases spanning the gap. This CDR3 is 14 amino acids long. Germline V gives CDR1 ENHRY, CDR2 SYGVKD. DNA of the CDR3: TGTGCCATCAGTGAGCAACAGTACACCGGGGAGCTGTTTTTT. It translates to CAISEQQYTGELFF.

The rearrangement joins TRBV6-6 to TRBJ2-1; TRBD2 aligns across 7 bases. Germline CDR1 is MNHNY and CDR2 is SVGAGI (reference sequence). With 6 bases clipped from V and 7 bases from J, the junction kept 15 bases outside the gene matches. This CDR3 comprises 16 residues. CDR3 loop: CASRNGRERRGNEQFF. CDR3 sequence (DNA): TGTGCCAGCAGGAACGGGCGGGAGAGGAGAGGGAATGAGCAGTTCTTC.

The DNA for the CDR3 is TGTGCCAGCAGTGTAACGGGGTTGGGCAATCAGCCCCAGCATTTT. Protein sequence: CASSVTGLGNQPQHF. The rearrangement uses TRBV6-1 and TRBJ1-5; no clear D. Germline lookup yields CDR1 MNHNS and CDR2 SASEGT. This CDR3 has 15 residues. V was shortened by 4 bases and J by 2 bases, with 12 bases between the two germline ends.

This rearrangement joins TRBV6-1 to TRBJ1-2; D is perhaps TRBD1 (6 bases). V lost 2 bases, J lost 0 bases, and 13 bases lay in between. The CDR3 consists of 16 residues. CDR1 is MNHNS and CDR2 is SASEGT in the germline V gene. For the CDR3, the DNA is TGTGCCAGCAGTGAACGGGCAGGGACAACTAACTATGGCTACACCTTC. Its translation: CASSERAGTTNYGYTF.

On this clone: The sample has other DNA sequences that encode this CDR3 too. The gene calls are TRBV5-1 and TRBJ2-7, with unresolved D. The germline V and J ends were trimmed by 1 base and 0 bases, with 5 bases remaining between them. Germline V gene sequence: CDR1 SGHRS, CDR2 YFSETQ. The CDR3 length is 13 residues. CDR3 protein: CASSLTGSYEQYF. CDR3 coding DNA: TGCGCCAGCAGCTTGACTGGCTCCTACGAGCAGTACTTC.

The chain couples TRBV11-3 to TRBJ2-1; 10 nucleotides agree with TRBD2. The V gene end was trimmed by 1 base and the J gene end by 10 bases; junction bases not matched to a gene: 1. Germline CDR1 SGHNT, CDR2 YENEEA. The CDR3 is made up of 13 amino acids. The chain's CDR3 is CASSLASGGEQFF. As DNA, the CDR3 is TGTGCCAGCAGCTTAGCTAGCGGGGGCGAGCAGTTCTTC.

The chain has TRBV5-1 and TRBJ2-7, with 15 positions matching TRBD2. The CDR3 loop spans 19 amino acids. The germline V gene has CDR1 SGHRS and CDR2 YFSETQ. Trimming at V came to 4 bases and at J to 0 bases, leaving 11 bases not matched to a gene. The CDR3 region is CASSPGLAGGLGSSYEQYF. As DNA, the CDR3 is TGCGCCAGCAGCCCCGGACTAGCGGGAGGGTTGGGGAGCTCCTACGAGCAGTACTTC.

This sequence joins TRBV5-1 and TRBJ2-5; D is unresolved. This CDR3 contains 13 residues. Deletions cut 0 bases from V and 0 bases from J, with 3 bases between. CDR1 and CDR2 from the germline V gene are SGHRS and YFSETQ. The CDR3 protein is CASSLAYQETQYF. The CDR3 DNA follows: TGCGCCAGCAGCTTGGCCTACCAAGAGACCCAGTACTTC. Combining the CDR3 with reference TRBV5-1 and TRBJ2-5 gives the whole variable domain KAGVTQTPRYLIKTRGQQVTLSCSPISGHRSVSWYQQTPGQGLQFLFEYFSETQRNKGNFPGRFSGRQFSNSRSEMNVSTLELGDSALYLCASSLAYQETQYFGPGTRLLVL.

The chain couples TRBV6-5 to TRBJ1-1; D unresolved. CDR1 is MNHEY, CDR2 SVGAGI, per germline. The CDR3 sequence is 14 residues long. Trimming took off 6 bases at V and 1 base at J, with 12 bases between the two ends. The DNA for the CDR3 is TGTGCCAGCAGACGCGGCAGTACGAACACTGAAGCTTTCTTT. Amino acids: CASRRGSTNTEAFF.

The chain uses TRBV4-2 and TRBJ2-5; TRBD2 aligns across 11 bases. Unmatched junction bases numbered 9, after V lost 1 base and J lost 5 bases. The CDR3 contains 17 residues. Germline CDR1 is LGHNA and CDR2 is YNFKEQ. CDR3 in DNA: TGTGCCAGCAGCCAAGGACTAGCGGGGACACAGGAGGAGACCCAGTACTTC. Its translation: CASSQGLAGTQEETQYF.

The V call is TRBV27, the J call TRBJ2-1, with 8 bases fitting TRBD1. The CDR3 consists of 14 residues. Germline CDR1 MNHEY, CDR2 SMNVEV (reference sequence). V was pared by 0 bases and J by 10 bases, with 5 bases of the junction left unmatched. CDR3 in DNA: TGTGCCAGCAGTTTATCGTCAGGGGGCGCGGAGCAGTTCTTC. Amino acid sequence: CASSLSSGGAEQFF.

With respect to this clone: The junction does not match germline at one end; this may be a read error. Other DNA sequences in this specimen translate into the identical CDR3. The chain links TRBV5-4 to TRBJ1-1; D unclear. The CDR3 has 14 residues. The germline V gene encodes CDR1 SGHNT and CDR2 YYREEE (reference sequence). The CDR3 sequence is CASSAPGSQTEAFF. The CDR3 DNA reads TGTGCCAGCAGCGCTCCCGGGAGTCAGACTGAAGCCTTCTTT.

The V gene is TRBV7-9, the J gene TRBJ2-3; TRBD2 agrees at 9 bases. This CDR3 has 16 amino acids. The V and J ends lost 5 bases and 6 bases, in that order; junction bases with no gene match: 12. Germline CDR1 is SEHNR and CDR2 is FQNEAQ (reference sequence). CDR3 nucleotide sequence: TGTGCCAGCAGCACACCTAGCGGGATCTTAGGGGATACGCAGTATTTT. It encodes CASSTPSGILGDTQYF.

The genes are TRBV11-2 and TRBJ2-2; 8 nucleotides agree with TRBD1. The germline gives CDR1 SGHAT, CDR2 FQNNGV. This CDR3 is built from 15 residues. The V and J ends lost 3 bases and 6 bases, in that order; junction bases with no gene match: 6. The CDR3 DNA reads TGTGCCAGCAGCTTCGGACAGGGATGGGCCGGGGAGCTGTTTTTT. Its translation: CASSFGQGWAGELFF.